The entry below describes one TCR beta chain. The antigen remains unidentified. The CDR3 has 14 amino acids. The germline V and J ends were trimmed by 8 bases and 0 bases, with 14 bases remaining between them. The V gene's germline CDR1 is MNHNY and CDR2 SVGAGI (reference sequence). Some clones are missing from TCRdb's copy, which holds only in-frame ones; the method was immunoSEQ multiplex PCR. The data show 95,000 to 100,000 clones, with 93% seen just once and about 0.24% held by the top ten. This sample stems from a study of OX40 agonist ivuxolimab in advanced cancers. Looking at the study overall: Patients received ivuxolimab, an agonistic anti-OX40 (CD134) antibody. Patients enrolled in dose escalation were diagnosed with hepatocellular carcinoma, melanoma, renal cell or head and neck cancer. Aged roughly 20 to 85 with a mean of 60 years, they were 75% to 85% male.

Study-wide results and limits: On average, a greater number of expanded clones characterised CD8+ T cells relative to CD4+.

The sequences come from CD4+ or CD8+ T cells sorted from blood, collected in a trial of the OX40 agonist ivuxolimab. The receptor comes from an adult with an advanced solid tumor such as melanoma, head and neck, liver or kidney cancer. The V gene is TRBV6-6, the J gene TRBJ2-7; tentative D call: TRBD2 (6 bases). CDR3 amino acids: CASRPGTGSYEQYF. In DNA, the CDR3 is TGTGCCAGCCGCCCCGGGACTGGCTCCTACGAGCAGTACTTC.